Listed below are T cell receptor beta chains from one sample, sequenced in a study of T cell responses to AZD1222 COVID-19 vaccine. TCRdb's copy holds only in-frame clones and misses some; the assay was immunoSEQ multiplex PCR. The data show approximately 82,000 clones, 70% to 90% seen once. Sequencing used peripheral blood, obtained on day 0 of AZD1222 vaccination. Receptor source: an adult in good health. The conserved cysteine and the conserved F or W are not part of the CDR3 here.

v_gene,j_gene,CDR3aa
TRBV4-1,TRBJ2-7,ASSQNPRETTYEQY
TRBV5-8,TRBJ1-6,ASSLALRQGSYNSPLH
TRBV19,TRBJ1-5,ASSIRRGAGQPQH
TRBV6-6,TRBJ2-3,ASSRRSGTSTDTQY
TRBV7-3,TRBJ1-1,ASRFPGNTEAF
TRBV2,TRBJ2-3,ASSVTVGNTDTQY
TRBV10-3,TRBJ1-6,AISEYYGQGDSSPLH
TRBV18,TRBJ2-7,ASSPGLVNYEQY
TRBV6-5,TRBJ2-7,ASSYQDRTGNEQY
TRBV7-2,TRBJ1-2,ASSFRRQRTNYGYT
TRBV7-9,TRBJ2-6,ASETSGANVLT